These 32 T cell receptor beta chains originate from one sample sequenced in a study of T cell responses to AZD1222 COVID-19 vaccine. Clones were read by immunoSEQ multiplex PCR, and TCRdb kept only the in-frame ones, dropping some. Here the sample spans more than 150,000 clones, approximately 86% being singletons. Sequencing was performed on peripheral blood, taken on day 0 of AZD1222 vaccination. The source of these receptors is an adult in good health.

The chain links TRBV6-2 or TRBV6-3 to TRBJ1-2, with D tentatively TRBD1 (5 bases). Per germline, CDR1 MNHEY and CDR2 SVGEGT. V was pared by 0 bases and J by 4 bases, with 9 bases between. The CDR3 consists of 14 residues. The DNA for the CDR3 is TGTGCCAGCAGTTACTCCGGGGCGTCCTATGGCTACACCTTC. This codes for CASSYSGASYGYTF.

The rearrangement links TRBV4-3 to TRBJ1-6, with D possibly matching TRBD1 (6 bases). V lost 3 bases to trimming and J lost 5 bases, with 17 bases between them. Germline loops: CDR1 LGHNA, CDR2 YSLEER. The length of the CDR3 is 17 residues. CDR3 nucleotides: TGCGCCAGCAGCCAGGCCGCCCACAGGGACCATAATTCACCCCTCCACTTT. Protein product: CASSQAAHRDHNSPLHF.

The V and J genes are TRBV6-2 or TRBV6-3 and TRBJ1-2; D gene unclear. The CDR3 spans 14 residues. V lost 2 bases and J 6 bases, leaving 13 bases between the germline ends. CDR1 is MNHEY and CDR2 is SVGEGT in the germline V gene. CDR3 nucleotide sequence: TGTGCCAGCAGTTACGACACGCGAACTGATGGCTACACCTTC. This translates into CASSYDTRTDGYTF.

The chain uses TRBV3-1 (or the pseudogene TRBV3-2) and TRBJ2-3; 8 bases are a match to TRBD1. After removal of 4 bases from V and 4 bases from J, the junction contained 4 bases not matched to a gene. The CDR3 spans 14 residues. CDR1 LGHDT and CDR2 YNNKEL come from the germline V gene (reference sequence). This CDR3 reads CASSRDRGSDTQYF. DNA of the CDR3: TGTGCCAGCAGCCGCGACAGGGGCTCAGATACGCAGTATTTT.

This chain connects TRBV6-5 to TRBJ1-4; no reliable D call. In germline, CDR1 is MNHEY, CDR2 SVGAGI. The CDR3 is 14 amino acids. Trimming removed 2 bases at V and 8 bases at J, with 12 bases between. The CDR3 is CASSYVGSREKLFF. The DNA for the CDR3 is TGTGCCAGCAGTTACGTAGGGAGTCGGGAAAAACTGTTTTTT.

The V call is TRBV27, the J call TRBJ2-5; D possibly corresponds to TRBD1 (6 bases). Deletions cut 8 bases from V and 4 bases from J, with 14 bases between. The germline gives CDR1 MNHEY, CDR2 SMNVEV (reference sequence). The CDR3 extends over 13 amino acids. CDR3 sequence: CASGPTGIETQYF. The DNA for the CDR3 is TGTGCCAGCGGGCCCACAGGGATAGAGACCCAGTACTTC.

V usage is TRBV28 and J usage is TRBJ1-1; TRBD1 matches 7 bases. Unmatched junction bases numbered 13, after V lost 6 bases and J lost 6 bases. The CDR3 runs to 15 residues. Germline CDR1 is MDHEN and CDR2 is SYDVKM. The CDR3 nucleotides are TGTGCCAGCAGCCTCCGCGGGACAGTCAACCCTGAAGCTTTCTTT. It is translated as CASSLRGTVNPEAFF.

The chain combines TRBV5-1 with TRBJ2-6; tentative D call: TRBD1 (6 bases). The CDR3 has 17 amino acids. Trimming stripped 6 bases from V and 0 bases from J, with 16 bases between. Germline loops: CDR1 SGHRS, CDR2 YFSETQ. The CDR3 loop reads CASTQDSISSGANVLTF. The CDR3 nucleotides are TGCGCCAGCACCCAGGACAGTATTTCCTCTGGGGCCAACGTCCTGACTTTC.

The CDR3 loop is CASSSIEGAGNQPQHF. The DNA for the CDR3 is TGCGCCAGCTCTTCAATCGAGGGGGCAGGCAATCAGCCCCAGCATTTT. The J gene is TRBJ1-5, the V gene TRBV23-1; 7 nucleotides agree with TRBD1. TRBV23-1 is flagged as an ORF with uncertain function. Unmatched junction bases numbered 12, after V lost 8 bases and J lost 2 bases. This CDR3 has 16 residues.

This chain links TRBV27 with TRBJ1-2; possibly TRBD1 for D (5 bases). Deletions cut 6 bases from V and 2 bases from J, with 22 bases between. Germline V lookup: CDR1 MNHEY, CDR2 SMNVEV (reference sequence). There are 17 residues in the CDR3. The CDR3 loop reads CASSRSDPRDANYGYTF. The CDR3 nucleotides read TGTGCCAGCAGCCGTTCCGACCCAAGGGACGCCAACTATGGCTACACCTTC.

V gene TRBV27 combines with J gene TRBJ2-1, with D unresolved. The CDR3 contains 13 residues. Germline assignment: CDR1 MNHEY and CDR2 SMNVEV (reference sequence). Deletions cut 3 bases from V and 7 bases from J, with 10 bases between. The CDR3, as DNA: TGTGCCAGCAGTTTGCCCCCGCCGAATGAGCAGTTCTTC. Translated, it gives CASSLPPPNEQFF.

This chain uses TRBV5-1 with TRBJ1-2; 9 nucleotides match TRBD1. Germline CDR1 reads SGHRS; CDR2 reads YFSETQ. The V segment lost 5 bases and the J segment 3 bases; nucleotides outside the gene matches: 5. The CDR3 is 14 residues long. The CDR3 sequence: CASRTTGGDYGYTF. In DNA, the CDR3 is TGCGCCAGCAGGACAACAGGGGGCGACTATGGCTACACCTTC.

The V call is TRBV29-1, the J call TRBJ1-2; 9 bases map to TRBD1. The CDR3 consists of 15 residues. V shed 3 bases and J 5 bases; nucleotides not matched to a gene: 10. The germline CDR1 and CDR2 sequences are SQVTM and ANQGSEA. DNA for the CDR3: TGCAGCGTTGAGATACTACAGGGGGCTCGGTATGGCTACACCTTC. Translated: CSVEILQGARYGYTF.

The V gene is TRBV7-2, the J gene TRBJ1-1; D unclear. CDR3 length equals 14 residues. Germline assignment: CDR1 SGHTA and CDR2 FQGNSA. V lost 1 base to trimming and J lost 0 bases, with 6 bases between them. In DNA form, the CDR3 reads TGTGCCAGCAGCTTAGGGGTAATGAACACTGAAGCTTTCTTT. Residues: CASSLGVMNTEAFF.

The chain is built from TRBV20-1 and TRBJ2-7; TRBD2 is a possible D gene (5 bases). The germline V gene has CDR1 DFQATT and CDR2 SNEGSKA (reference sequence). Trimming took 6 bases from V and 3 from J, leaving 9 bases between them. The CDR3 extends over 11 amino acids. The CDR3 reads CSAGLVYEQYF. The CDR3 nucleotides read TGCAGTGCCGGACTCGTCTACGAGCAGTACTTC.

V usage is TRBV19 and J usage is TRBJ1-6; D is undetermined. V was clipped by 0 bases and J by 10 bases, with 10 bases between them. Germline V lookup: CDR1 LNHDA, CDR2 SQIVND (reference sequence). The CDR3 runs 14 residues. CDR3 sequence: CASSIEIGSSPLHF. In DNA, the CDR3 is TGTGCCAGTAGTATAGAGATCGGGTCCTCACCCCTCCACTTT.

The CDR3: CASSDRYRTDTQYF. Written as DNA, the CDR3 is TGTGCCAGCAGCGACCGATACCGCACAGATACGCAGTATTTT. The chain recombines TRBV9 with TRBJ2-3; D ambiguous. The CDR3 consists of 14 residues. V was clipped by 3 bases and J by 1 base, with 9 bases between them. Germline loops: CDR1 SGDLS, CDR2 YYNGEE.

This clone was seen a single time. The rearrangement uses TRBV5-1 and TRBJ2-7, with a tentative D call TRBD2 (6 bases). CDR1 is SGHRS and CDR2 is YFSETQ in the germline V gene. This CDR3 spans 15 amino acids. V lost 0 bases and J 5 bases, leaving 15 bases between the germline ends. The CDR3 nucleotides are TGCGCCAGCAGCTTGGGTGGCGGGGTCGGTCACGAGCAGTACTTC. Translated, it gives CASSLGGGVGHEQYF.

This clone was counted only a few times. This chain uses TRBV7-7 with TRBJ2-3, with 7 bases lining up with TRBD2. This CDR3 contains 15 residues. Germline lookup yields CDR1 SSHAT and CDR2 FNYEAQ (reference sequence). In nucleotides, the CDR3 is TGTGCTAGCTCTTCCTCGGGACTAATCACAGATACGCAGTATTTT. It translates to CASSSSGLITDTQYF.

This clone was found a few times. This sequence joins TRBV6-1 and TRBJ2-7, with no clear D. V was cut by 4 bases and J by 6 bases, with 7 bases left in between. The CDR3 has 11 amino acids. Germline CDR1 reads MNHNS; CDR2 reads SASEGT. The CDR3 protein is CASSVNSEQYF. CDR3 nucleotides: TGTGCCAGCAGTGTAAATTCCGAGCAGTACTTC.

The chain uses TRBV7-9 and TRBJ2-7; D is perhaps TRBD1 (6 bases). Between the trimmed V and J ends, which lost 4 bases and 5 bases, there was a span of 15 bases. Germline V gene data show CDR1 as SEHNR and CDR2 as FQNEAQ (reference sequence). This CDR3 region has 14 residues. CDR3 bases: TGTGCCAGCAGCTCTCGACAGGTCGGTAACGAGCAGTACTTC. It encodes CASSSRQVGNEQYF.

This sequence joins TRBV28 and TRBJ2-7, with 7 bases fitting TRBD1. The J segment lost 3 bases and the V segment lost 3 bases, leaving 8 bases of the junction unmatched. This CDR3 is built from 15 residues. Germline V gene data show CDR1 as MDHEN and CDR2 as SYDVKM. CDR3 nucleotides: TGTGCCAGCAGTTTTGGTGGACAGGAACGCTACGAGCAGTACTTC. Translation gives CASSFGGQERYEQYF.

This chain connects TRBV7-9 to TRBJ2-7, with D maybe TRBD2 (5 bases). Germline CDR1 SEHNR, CDR2 FQNEAQ (reference sequence). The CDR3 runs to 16 residues. With 4 bases removed from V and 4 bases from J, the gap between germline ends came to 20 bases. CDR3 in DNA: TGTGCCAGCAGCTATGACGGACGGGGAAGGACGTACGAGCAGTACTTC. The encoded protein is CASSYDGRGRTYEQYF.

This clone was seen a few times. The V and J genes are TRBV5-1 and TRBJ2-7; 7 nucleotides line up with TRBD1. The V segment lost 3 bases and the J segment 6 bases; nucleotides outside the gene matches: 9. In germline, CDR1 is SGHRS, CDR2 YFSETQ. CDR3 length: 14 amino acids. The CDR3 sequence is CASSYGQVSVEQYF. The CDR3 coding sequence is TGCGCCAGCAGCTACGGACAGGTTTCGGTCGAGCAGTACTTC.

This rearrangement joins TRBV9 to TRBJ1-5; D might be TRBD1 (5 bases). Germline V gene data show CDR1 as SGDLS and CDR2 as YYNGEE. CDR3 size: 15 residues. V lost 0 bases, J lost 4 bases, and 11 bases lay in between. As DNA, the CDR3 is TGTGCCAGCAGCGTAGAAGGCAGGGATAATCAGCCCCAGCATTTT. Amino acid sequence: CASSVEGRDNQPQHF. The complete variable domain, with remaining parts taken from reference TRBV9 and TRBJ1-5, reads DSGVTQTPKHLITATGQRVTLRCSPRSGDLSVYWYQQSLDQGLQFLIQYYNGEERAKGNILERFSAQQFPDLHSELNLSSLELGDSALYFCASSVEGRDNQPQHFGDGTRLSIL.

The chain links TRBV6-5 to TRBJ1-2; a weak D match, TRBD1 (5 bases). Trimming left V 6 bases short and J 8 bases short, with 16 bases between. The germline CDR1 and CDR2 sequences are MNHEY and SVGAGI. The CDR3 spans 13 residues. The CDR3 protein is CASSPGQRGGYTF. CDR3 sequence (DNA): TGTGCCAGCAGCCCGGGGCAACGGGGAGGCTACACCTTC.

The gene calls are TRBV27 and TRBJ1-1; D not certain. V gave up 3 bases and J gave up 1 base, with 6 bases separating them. This CDR3 is 13 amino acids long. CDR1 is MNHEY and CDR2 is SMNVEV in the germline V gene (reference sequence). Written as DNA, the CDR3 is TGTGCCAGCAGTTTCCGGGAGAACACTGAAGCTTTCTTT. Protein: CASSFRENTEAFF.

V is TRBV18 and J is TRBJ1-1; D might be TRBD1 (5 bases). V was shortened by 3 bases and J by 4 bases, with 12 bases between the two germline ends. This CDR3 has 14 amino acids. In germline, CDR1 is KGHSH, CDR2 LQKENI. The CDR3 region is CASSPTVGGTEAFF. The CDR3 region has the DNA TGTGCCAGCTCACCGACAGTCGGTGGCACTGAAGCTTTCTTT.

This chain links TRBV6-6 with TRBJ2-6, with D unclear. Germline V gene lookup returns CDR1 MNHNY and CDR2 SVGAGI (reference sequence). CDR3 length equals 15 residues. Trimming pared 2 bases from V and 4 bases from J, leaving 9 bases between. The CDR3 region is CASSYPVVGANVLTF. For the CDR3, the DNA is TGTGCCAGCAGTTACCCTGTCGTCGGGGCCAACGTCCTGACTTTC.

The chain recombines TRBV6-5 with TRBJ1-6; no definite D call. This CDR3 contains 10 residues. Germline CDR1 and CDR2: MNHEY and SVGAGI. The V end was cut by 7 bases, the J end by 13 bases, with 8 bases between. The CDR3 loop is CASKDYPLHF. The CDR3, as DNA: TGTGCCAGCAAAGACTACCCCCTCCACTTT.

This clone has only one observation. CDR3 nucleotides: TGTGCCAGCAGCCCGGGCGTGGGGGGACAAGAGACCCAGTACTTC. As protein: CASSPGVGGQETQYF. The chain recombines TRBV27 with TRBJ2-5, with a possible D match to TRBD2 (6 bases). CDR1 and CDR2 (germline): MNHEY, SMNVEV (reference sequence). The ends were cut back, 6 bases at V and 2 bases at J, with 16 bases in the middle. The CDR3 loop spans 15 amino acids.

The V call is TRBV10-3, the J call TRBJ1-2; 7 bases line up with TRBD1. V was clipped by 4 bases and J by 8 bases; unmatched bases: 4. Germline values: CDR1 ENHRY, CDR2 SYGVKD. The CDR3 runs to 12 residues. The CDR3 is CAISVGQDGYTF. CDR3 nucleotides: TGTGCCATCAGTGTAGGACAGGACGGCTACACCTTC.